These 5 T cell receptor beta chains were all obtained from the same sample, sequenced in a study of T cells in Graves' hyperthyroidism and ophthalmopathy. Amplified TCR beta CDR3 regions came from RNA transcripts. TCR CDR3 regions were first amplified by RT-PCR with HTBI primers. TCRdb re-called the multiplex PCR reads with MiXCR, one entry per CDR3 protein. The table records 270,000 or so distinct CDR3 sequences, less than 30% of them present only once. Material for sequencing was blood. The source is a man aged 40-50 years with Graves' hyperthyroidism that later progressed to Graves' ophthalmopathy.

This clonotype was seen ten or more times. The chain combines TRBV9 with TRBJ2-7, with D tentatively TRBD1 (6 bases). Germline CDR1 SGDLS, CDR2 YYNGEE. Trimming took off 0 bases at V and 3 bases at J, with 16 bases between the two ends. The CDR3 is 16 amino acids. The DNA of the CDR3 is TGTGCCAGCAGCGTAGGGGTTGGTGCAGGGGTCTACGAGCAGTACTTC. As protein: CASSVGVGAGVYEQYF. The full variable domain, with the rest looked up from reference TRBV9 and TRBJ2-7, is DSGVTQTPKHLITATGQRVTLRCSPRSGDLSVYWYQQSLDQGLQFLIQYYNGEERAKGNILERFSAQQFPDLHSELNLSSLELGDSALYFCASSVGVGAGVYEQYFGPGTRLTVT.

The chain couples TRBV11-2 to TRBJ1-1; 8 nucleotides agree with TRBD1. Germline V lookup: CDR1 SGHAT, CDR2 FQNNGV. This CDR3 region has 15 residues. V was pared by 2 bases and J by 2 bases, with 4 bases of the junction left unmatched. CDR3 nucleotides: TGTGCCAGCAGCTTACCGGGACAGGAAAACACTGAAGCTTTCTTT. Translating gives CASSLPGQENTEAFF.

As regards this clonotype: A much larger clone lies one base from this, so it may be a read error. For the CDR3, the DNA is TGTGCCAGCAGCTTACTTCGCGACGGCCACGAGCAGTACTTC. Translated, it gives CASSLLRDGHEQYF. V usage is TRBV11-1 and J usage is TRBJ2-7; D not resolved. Trimming took off 2 bases at V and 5 bases at J, with 13 bases between the two ends. Germline values: CDR1 SGHAT, CDR2 FQDESV (reference sequence). The CDR3 contains 14 residues.

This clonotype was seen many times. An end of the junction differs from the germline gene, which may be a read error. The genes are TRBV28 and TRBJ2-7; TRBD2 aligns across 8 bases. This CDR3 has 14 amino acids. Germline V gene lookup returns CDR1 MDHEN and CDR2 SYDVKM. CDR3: CASRLLAGRYEQYF. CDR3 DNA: TGTGCCAGCAGGTTATTAGCGGGACGATACGAGCAGTACTTC.

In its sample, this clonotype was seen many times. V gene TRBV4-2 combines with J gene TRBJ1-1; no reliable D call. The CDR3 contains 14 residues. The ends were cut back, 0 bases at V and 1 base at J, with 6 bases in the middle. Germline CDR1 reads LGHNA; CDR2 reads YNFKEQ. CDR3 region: CASSQDRGNTEAFF. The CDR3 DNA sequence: TGTGCCAGCAGCCAAGATCGCGGGAACACTGAAGCTTTCTTT.